This T cell receptor beta chain stems from a study of technical replicates of blood from a few donors. The protocol was immunoSEQ multiplex PCR, while the TCRdb copy is restricted to in-frame clones and leaves out a portion. Among about 76,000 clones listed, 94% were seen once. CDR3 size: 16 residues. Germline loops: CDR1 SGHNT, CDR2 YENEEA. V was pared by 6 bases and J by 5 bases, with 10 bases of the junction left unmatched. The J gene is TRBJ2-2, the V gene TRBV11-3, with 9 nucleotides matching TRBD2. Sequenced sample: T cells isolated from PBMCs. The source is a human donor in good health. CDR3 DNA sequence: TGTGCCAGCAGTCGCGATTTTAGCGGGGGAACCGGGGAGCTGTTTTTT. This gives the protein CASSRDFSGGTGELFF. Full variable domain (rest looked up from reference TRBV11-3 and TRBJ2-2): EAGVVQSPRYKIIEKKQPVAFWCNPISGHNTLYWYLQNLGQGPELLIRYENEEAVDDSQLPKDRFSAERLKGVDSTLKIQPAELGDSAVYLCASSRDFSGGTGELFFGEGSRLTVL.